This T cell receptor beta chain is from a study of CD8 T cells in Susac syndrome (dated by TCRdb to the late 2010s). Context from the whole study: Whether CD8+ T cell activation and differentiation in Susac syndrome was antigen driven was tested using repertoire sequencing. Clonality of the CD8+ T cell repertoire was compared between more than 10 healthy donors, some 14 Susac syndrome patients and roughly 15 multiple sclerosis patients.

Peripheral blood CD8+ and CD4+ T cells from healthy donors, Susac syndrome patients and multiple sclerosis patients were profiled using high-throughput TCR beta sequencing. The multiple sclerosis controls were treatment-naive patients whose relapsing-remitting disease, either stable or active, fulfilled the revised McDonald criteria. Bulk CD8+ and CD4+ T cells were purified magnetically by negative isolation, whereas CD8+ TEMRA cells were enriched by FACS. Blood was drawn into EDTA tubes, processed within 24 hours, and PBMCs were isolated by density gradient centrifugation. PBMCs intended for TCR sequencing were frozen in liquid nitrogen and were later thawed in a 37 degrees C water bath. A purity of at least 90% was achieved for sorted or isolated CD4+, CD8+ and CD8+ TEMRA cells. Paper-wide results and their limitations: The number of individuals in the TCR sequencing and HLA analysis was acknowledged as relatively small.

As to this clonotype: The antigen it recognizes is unknown. Per-base quality was not reported, and no clone a single base away is much larger than it.

For this chain, trimming is 1 base at the V end and 1 base at the J end, and the number of junction bases without a gene match is 6. From cysteine to phenylalanine, the CDR3 is 17 amino acids long. Only CDR3 DNA remains: 51 bases, in frame from the first base. From the germline V gene, CDR1 is SGDLS and CDR2 is YYNGEE. RNA was extracted using the RNeasy kit, and roughly 0.45 to 1 ug of the RNA was reverse transcribed with random hexamers. TCR beta CDR3 regions were amplified with the immunoSEQ multiplex PCR assay covering 54 Vbeta and 13 Jbeta segments. To correct PCR amplification bias, a synthetic template baseline was used for both primer optimization and computational correction. On the authors' methods: Reads were assigned to V, D and J genes according to IMGT and analyzed in immunoSEQ Analyzer, with only productive sequences retained. Clonality was computed as one minus Shannon entropy normalized by log2 of the number of productive unique sequences. For each patient and control, public and private clones were evaluated within the 100 most prevalent clones. Susac-specific clones were defined as absent from healthy and MS cohorts, about 1,100 published viral clones and other ImmuneACCESS disease sequences. Using fastp at Q25 and MiXCR, TCRdb reprocessed the public reads and kept productive beta chains. Records with the same CDR3 protein are collapsed into one entry carrying the most frequent genes and DNA. Clone size and V and J calls follow TCRdb, not the original study. This sample is represented by around 190,000 distinct CDR3 sequences; around 95% of them were singletons. Around 0.15% of the sample is taken by the ten largest.

This clonotype originated in a human donor with multiple sclerosis. Recombination linked TRBV9 to TRBJ2-2, and 8 junction bases match TRBD2. Sequenced input: CD8+ T cells from PBMCs. The bases are TGTGCCAGCAGCGTACCTGAGCGGGGGCTGAACACCGGGGAGCTGTTTTTT. This yields the protein CASSVPERGLNTGELFF.